This record concerns one TCR beta chain sequence. The target antigen is unknown. The data were obtained in a study of cytomegalovirus exposure and HLA in healthy donors. Study results and caveats: The finding came from a later analysis; first-cohort TCR clusters tended to co-occur in the approximately 120 validation repertoires. The CMV antigen specificity of a few CMV-associated chains was confirmed through in vitro analysis.

Measured with immunoSEQ multiplex PCR; TCRdb has only the in-frame clones, and not every one. The data hold about 330,000 clones, with 86% observed a single time. V was cut by 6 bases and J by 0 bases, with 9 bases left in between. The CDR3 consists of 13 residues. Per germline, CDR1 MNHNY and CDR2 SVGAGI (reference sequence). Sequencing used PBMCs. The chain recombines TRBV6-6 with TRBJ2-7; tentative D call: TRBD2 (6 bases). The clonotype comes from a woman under 30 in good health and CMV-seronegative. CDR3 amino acids: CASSLGSSYEQYF. In DNA, the CDR3 is TGTGCCAGCAGCCTCGGGAGCTCCTACGAGCAGTACTTC.